The next 13 T cell receptor beta chains were all read from a single sample in a study of cytomegalovirus exposure and HLA in healthy donors. PCR involved 60 Vbeta and 13 Jbeta primers. Clones were read by immunoSEQ multiplex PCR, and TCRdb kept only the in-frame ones, dropping some. The sample includes about 190,000 clones, over 80% of them seen just once. The specimen sequenced was PBMCs. The receptor set was obtained from a man aged 40-49 years in good health and CMV-seropositive.

The gene calls are TRBV5-4 and TRBJ2-7, with 11 bases fitting TRBD2. CDR1 is SGHNT and CDR2 is YYREEE in the germline V gene (reference sequence). This CDR3 region has 16 residues. V shed 4 bases and J 4 bases; nucleotides not matched to a gene: 10. This CDR3 reads CASSPTSGTSSYEQYF. Here the CDR3 DNA reads TGTGCCAGCAGCCCGACTAGCGGGACCTCCAGTTACGAGCAGTACTTC.

The chain is built from TRBV29-1 and TRBJ2-5; D is possibly TRBD2 (6 bases). Trimming took off 4 bases at V and 5 bases at J, with 11 bases between the two ends. The CDR3 is made up of 12 amino acids. CDR1 is SQVTM, CDR2 ANQGSEA, per germline. The CDR3 region has the DNA TGCAGCGTTGGGCCTGGAGGGGAGACCCAGTACTTC. As protein: CSVGPGGETQYF. Together with reference TRBV29-1 and TRBJ2-5, the CDR3 gives the full variable domain: SAVISQKPSRDICQRGTSLTIQCQVDSQVTMMFWYRQQPGQSLTLIATANQGSEATYESGFVIDKFPISRPNLTFSTLTVSNMSPEDSSIYLCSVGPGGETQYFGPGTRLLVL.

This clone turned up a few times. The chain carries TRBV7-9 and TRBJ2-1, with 10 bases identical to TRBD1. Trimming took 5 bases from V and 2 from J; bases not matched to a gene: 6. There are 16 residues in the CDR3. The germline V gene has CDR1 SEHNR and CDR2 FQNEAQ (reference sequence). The CDR3 coding sequence is TGTGCCAGCAGCGATATGACAGGGGGCACCTACAATGAGCAGTTCTTC. Translating gives CASSDMTGGTYNEQFF.

This clone has just one count. This chain joins TRBV27 and TRBJ2-3; 8 nucleotides line up with TRBD2. V gave up 5 bases and J gave up 0 bases; unmatched junction bases: 4. Germline V gene data show CDR1 as MNHEY and CDR2 as SMNVEV (reference sequence). CDR3 length: 15 residues. The CDR3 spells CASSLIAGSTDTQYF. The CDR3, as DNA: TGTGCCAGCAGTCTCATAGCGGGGAGCACAGATACGCAGTATTTT.

The chain couples TRBV29-1 to TRBJ2-1, with 15 nucleotides matching TRBD2. The germline gives CDR1 SQVTM, CDR2 ANQGSEA. There are 19 residues in the CDR3. V trimming: 6 bases; J trimming: 0 bases; junction bases outside the gene matches: 12. The CDR3 spells CSVGGTSGGHKSSYNEQFF. The DNA for the CDR3 is TGCAGCGTGGGTGGGACTAGCGGGGGGCATAAGAGCTCCTACAATGAGCAGTTCTTC.

This rearrangement joins TRBV2 to TRBJ2-1, with 7 bases that match TRBD1. The CDR3 covers 15 residues. Germline values: CDR1 SNHLY, CDR2 FYNNEI. V shed 5 bases and J 4 bases; nucleotides not matched to a gene: 8. Here the CDR3 reads CASSNHGTAYNEQFF. In nucleotides, the CDR3 is TGTGCCAGCAGTAACCACGGGACAGCTTACAATGAGCAGTTCTTC.

This chain links TRBV2 with TRBJ2-7; 9 nucleotides line up with TRBD1. In germline, CDR1 is SNHLY, CDR2 FYNNEI. The CDR3 extends over 14 amino acids. V lost 4 bases to trimming and J lost 2 bases; unmatched junction nucleotides: 3. In nucleotides, the CDR3 is TGTGCCAGCAGTGGGGGACAGGGCACCTACGAGCAGTACTTC. This gives the protein CASSGGQGTYEQYF.

The chain links TRBV7-9 to TRBJ1-2; 11 bases are shared with TRBD1. Germline V gene data show CDR1 as SEHNR and CDR2 as FQNEAQ (reference sequence). The CDR3 has 14 residues. Losses at the gene ends were 6 bases for V and 8 bases for J; bases not matched to a gene: 8. CDR3 nucleotide sequence: TGTGCCAGCAGAACCGATGGACAGGGGGCAGGCTACACCTTC. Its protein product is CASRTDGQGAGYTF.

The chain joins TRBV12-5 to TRBJ1-1; no clear D. Germline CDR1 and CDR2: LGHNT and FRNRAP. CDR3 length equals 11 residues. V lost 6 bases and J 3 bases, leaving 5 bases between the germline ends. In DNA, the CDR3 is TGTGCTAGTGGCGGGTACACTGAAGCTTTCTTT. Translation gives CASGGYTEAFF.

This clone was detected only once. V is TRBV7-9 and J is TRBJ2-7; 11 bases line up with TRBD1. Germline values: CDR1 SEHNR, CDR2 FQNEAQ (reference sequence). The V and J ends lost 4 bases and 4 bases, in that order; junction bases with no gene match: 3. This CDR3 has 14 residues. Here the CDR3 reads CASSSRDRGYEQYF. The CDR3 DNA is TGTGCCAGCAGCTCCCGGGACAGGGGGTACGAGCAGTACTTC.

This chain uses TRBV19 with TRBJ1-1, with 9 nucleotides matching TRBD1. Germline lookup yields CDR1 LNHDA and CDR2 SQIVND (reference sequence). Trimming at V came to 3 bases and at J to 5 bases, leaving 7 bases not matched to a gene. This CDR3 is 15 amino acids long. The chain's CDR3 is CASSITGTGRTEAFF. The DNA of the CDR3 is TGTGCCAGTAGTATCACCGGGACAGGGCGGACTGAAGCTTTCTTT.

In its sample, this clone was seen a few times. The V call is TRBV27, the J call TRBJ1-5, with D tentatively TRBD1 (6 bases). The CDR3 is made up of 14 amino acids. Germline lookup yields CDR1 MNHEY and CDR2 SMNVEV (reference sequence). V lost 4 bases to trimming and J lost 6 bases, with 13 bases between them. The CDR3 sequence: CASSSAGGAQPQHF. CDR3 nucleotide sequence: TGTGCCAGCAGTTCAGCTGGGGGGGCTCAGCCCCAGCATTTT.

The chain's CDR3 is CASSPLAGVTYPEQYF. The CDR3 DNA is TGCGCCAGCAGCCCACTAGCGGGGGTTACCTACCCCGAGCAGTACTTC. This rearrangement joins TRBV4-1 to TRBJ2-7; 11 bases are shared with TRBD2. There are 16 residues in the CDR3. Trimming removed 4 bases from V and 6 bases from J; junction bases left unmatched: 11. Per the germline V gene, CDR1 is MGHRA and CDR2 is YSYEKL.